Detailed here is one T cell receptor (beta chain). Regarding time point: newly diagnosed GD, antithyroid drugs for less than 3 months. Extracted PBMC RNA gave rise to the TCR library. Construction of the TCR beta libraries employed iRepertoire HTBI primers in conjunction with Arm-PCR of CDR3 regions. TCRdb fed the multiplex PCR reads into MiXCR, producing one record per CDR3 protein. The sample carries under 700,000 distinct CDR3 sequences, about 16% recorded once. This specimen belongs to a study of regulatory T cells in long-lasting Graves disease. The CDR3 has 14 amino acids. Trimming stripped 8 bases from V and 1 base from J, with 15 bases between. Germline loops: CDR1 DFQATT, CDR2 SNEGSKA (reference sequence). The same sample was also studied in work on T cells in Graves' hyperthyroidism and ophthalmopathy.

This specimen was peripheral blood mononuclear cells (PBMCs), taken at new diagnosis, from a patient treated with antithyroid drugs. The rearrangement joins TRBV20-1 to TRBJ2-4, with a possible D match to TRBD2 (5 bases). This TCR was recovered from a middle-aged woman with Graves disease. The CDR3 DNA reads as TGCAGTTCCAGAGAAGGAGGTGCCAAAAACATTCAGTACTTC. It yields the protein CSSREGGAKNIQYF.